This entry concerns a single T cell receptor beta chain. Its specificity is unknown. This may be a read error, as it is one base from a much larger clone. Distinct nucleotide sequences in the sample also encode this CDR3. The sample belongs to a study of shared clonotypes between healthy human individuals. Notes on the study in general: Among donors, the sharing of clonotypes was expected to be influenced by sequencing depth.

Data came from immunoSEQ multiplex PCR; TCRdb stores just in-frame clones and leaves some out. Of about 460,000 clones in the sample, 75% to 80% are singletons; the top ten hold more than 10%. The germline V gene encodes CDR1 SGHAT and CDR2 FQNNGV. The CDR3 covers 14 residues. V trimming: 5 bases; J trimming: 13 bases; junction bases outside the gene matches: 15. This chain uses TRBV11-2 with TRBJ1-2; 8 positions agree with TRBD1. The sequencing input was PBMCs. The origin of this receptor is a woman aged 40 to 50 in good health. Some clones in this sample may be carry-over from other donors' samples. The CDR3 DNA is TGTGCCAGCAGCCTGACGTCCCCGACAGGGGTTCCCACCTTC. It is translated as CASSLTSPTGVPTF. Full variable domain (missing parts from reference TRBV11-2 and TRBJ1-2): EAGVAQSPRYKIIEKRQSVAFWCNPISGHATLYWYQQILGQGPKLLIQFQNNGVVDDSQLPKDRFSAERLKGVDSTLKIQPAKLEDSAVYLCASSLTSPTGVPTFGSGTRLTVV.